The clone carrying this T cell receptor beta chain appeared a single time. This specimen comes from a study of control samples from healthy donors and cancer patients. The germline gives CDR1 KGHSH, CDR2 LQKENI. Trimming took off 6 bases at V and 5 bases at J, with 16 bases between the two ends. The CDR3 runs to 14 residues. The table came from immunoSEQ multiplex PCR; TCRdb's copy has only in-frame clones and leaves some out. The sample contains tens of thousands of clones, 90% to 95% of which appear only once. This chain joins TRBV18 and TRBJ2-5; no reliable D call. This TCR was sampled from a man younger than 45 with colorectal cancer. Sequenced input: PBMCs. The DNA for the CDR3 is TGTGCCAGCTCTCCCGGTCCCAAACGGGAGACCCAGTACTTC. It translates to CASSPGPKRETQYF.